These T cell receptor beta chains were read from a single sample in a study of shared clonotypes between healthy human individuals. The method was immunoSEQ multiplex PCR; TCRdb's version includes in-frame clones alone and lacks a portion of them. The sample lists approximately 2.3 million clones; approximately 95% were seen once. Material: naive CD4+ T cells from PBMCs. Every receptor here comes from a man aged 18 to 35 in good health. Some clones in this sample may be carry-over from other donors' samples. Each CDR3 is given with its conserved first and last residue. The D gene is left open where the match is weak. Size is omitted from some rows. Given values are once, few, many or a class for expanded clones.

>TRBJ2-7|NA|NA|TRBV6-1|13
CASMLGAGYEQYF
TGTGCCAGCATGTTGGGGGCTGGCTACGAGCAGTACTTC
>TRBJ2-7|TRBD2|NA|TRBV6-4|15
CASSELAGGPYEQYF
TGTGCCAGCAGTGAGCTAGCGGGAGGGCCCTACGAGCAGTACTTC
>TRBJ2-1|TRBD2|NA|TRBV9|12
CASSTSGTSVFF
TGTGCCAGCAGCACATCCGGGACTAGCGTGTTCTTC
>TRBJ2-7|TRBD1|NA|TRBV13|13
CASSLDRTYEQYF
TGTGCCAGCAGCCTGGACAGGACCTACGAGCAGTACTTC
>TRBJ1-2|NA|NA|TRBV5-1|14
CASSLGPGDYGYTF
TGCGCCAGCAGCTTGGGACCCGGGGACTATGGCTACACCTTC
>TRBJ2-7|NA|NA|TRBV28|15
CASSLGGVMAYEQYF
TGTGCCAGCAGTTTAGGTGGGGTAATGGCCTACGAGCAGTACTTC
>TRBJ1-5|NA|NA|TRBV6-5|14
CALTPGDGNQPQHF
TGTGCCCTAACCCCAGGAGACGGCAATCAGCCCCAGCATTTT
>TRBJ2-3|NA|NA|TRBV16|14
CASSLQWGPDTQYF
TGTGCCAGCAGCCTTCAGTGGGGCCCAGATACGCAGTATTTT
>TRBJ2-2|TRBD2|NA|TRBV4-2|17
CASSHQGFTSVTGELFF
TGTGCCAGCAGCCACCAGGGTTTCACTAGCGTTACCGGGGAGCTGTTTTTT
>TRBJ2-5|NA|NA|TRBV29-1|13
CSVGHTRGETQYF
TGCAGCGTGGGACACACGAGAGGAGAGACCCAGTACTTC
>TRBJ1-2|NA|once|TRBV4-2|14
CASSQGPGPYGYTF
TGTGCCAGCAGCCAAGGGCCGGGACCCTATGGCTACACCTTC
>TRBJ2-3|TRBD2|NA|TRBV19|16
CASSPRTSGRTDTQYF
TGTGCCAGTAGTCCCAGGACTAGCGGGAGGACAGATACGCAGTATTTT
>TRBJ2-7|NA|NA|TRBV20-1|11
CSATRGDEQYF
TGCAGTGCTACCAGGGGGGACGAGCAGTACTTC
>TRBJ1-6|NA|NA|TRBV6-5|15
CASSYSGPYNSPLHF
TGTGCCAGCAGTTACTCCGGGCCCTATAATTCACCCCTCCACTTT
>TRBJ2-6|NA|NA|TRBV7-3|17
CASSPRTVTSGANVLTF
TGTGCCAGCAGCCCCCGGACAGTGACCTCTGGGGCCAACGTCCTGACTTTC
>TRBJ1-3|TRBD1|NA|TRBV6-5|15
CASTVVQGAGNTIYF
TGTGCCAGCACCGTTGTACAGGGGGCTGGAAACACCATATATTTT
>TRBJ2-6|NA|NA|TRBV5-6|16
CASSSVWYSGANVLTF
TGTGCCAGCAGCAGCGTATGGTACTCTGGGGCCAACGTCCTGACTTTC
>TRBJ2-5|TRBD2|NA|TRBV5-4|15
CASSLASGSKETQYF
TGTGCCAGCAGCTTGGCTAGCGGGAGTAAAGAGACCCAGTACTTC
>TRBJ2-5|NA|NA|TRBV29-1|12
CSVVSGEETQYF
TGCAGCGTTGTATCTGGGGAAGAGACCCAGTACTTC
>TRBJ1-5|TRBD1|NA|TRBV5-5|14
CASSPGQGGLPQHF
TGTGCCAGCAGTCCCGGACAGGGTGGATTGCCCCAGCATTTT
>TRBJ2-3|NA|NA|TRBV7-9|18
CASSPNGGRRGWTDTQYF
TGTGCCAGCAGCCCAAACGGGGGACGGCGGGGTTGGACTGATACGCAGTATTTT
>TRBJ1-1|NA|NA|TRBV28|14
CASSPWAQNTEAFF
TGTGCCAGCAGCCCCTGGGCCCAGAACACTGAAGCTTTCTTT
>TRBJ2-1|NA|NA|TRBV14|17
CASSQDLAAAMYNEQFF
TGTGCCAGCAGCCAAGATCTCGCAGCGGCCATGTACAATGAGCAGTTCTTC
>TRBJ1-2|NA|NA|TRBV5-8|14
CARRERTGLVGYTF
TGTGCCAGACGTGAGAGAACAGGGCTGGTTGGCTACACCTTC
>TRBJ2-7|NA|NA|TRBV27|18
CASSLSGLARREKYEQYF
TGTGCCAGCAGTTTATCGGGGTTAGCTCGCCGGGAGAAGTACGAGCAGTACTTC
>TRBJ2-1|NA|NA|TRBV19|14
CASSIGTAYNEQFF
TGTGCCAGTAGTATCGGGACGGCCTACAATGAGCAGTTCTTC
>TRBJ2-4|NA|NA|TRBV19|17
CASMGGNPAQAKNIQYF
TGTGCCAGTATGGGAGGAAACCCCGCACAAGCCAAAAACATTCAGTACTTC
>TRBJ2-3|NA|NA|TRBV4-2|15
CASSQDERLKITQYF
TGTGCCAGCAGCCAAGATGAGCGACTGAAGATTACGCAGTATTTT
>TRBJ2-5|NA|NA|TRBV28|13
CASNPGGFGTQYF
TGTGCCAGCAACCCTGGGGGATTCGGGACCCAGTACTTC
>TRBJ2-1|NA|NA|TRBV28|16
CASSTSATLGNNEQFF
TGTGCCAGCAGTACCTCGGCTACGCTCGGCAACAATGAGCAGTTCTTC
>TRBJ1-1|NA|NA|TRBV13|18
CASSLPPTGGRVNTEAFF
TGTGCCAGCAGCTTACCCCCCACGGGGGGGCGGGTAAATACTGAAGCTTTCTTT
>TRBJ2-7|TRBD2|NA|TRBV27|15
CASRGDGRATSEQYF
TGTGCCAGCAGAGGGGACGGGAGGGCCACATCCGAGCAGTACTTC
>TRBJ1-1|TRBD1|few|TRBV7-2|15
CASSLQGALNTEAFF
TGTGCCAGCAGCTTACAGGGGGCCCTGAACACTGAAGCTTTCTTT
>TRBJ2-3|NA|once|TRBV30|15
CAWSFGGGRTDTQYF
TGTGCCTGGAGTTTCGGCGGGGGCCGCACAGATACGCAGTATTTT
>TRBJ2-5|NA|NA|TRBV11-3|13
CASSSGSQETQYF
TGTGCCAGCAGCTCCGGGTCCCAAGAGACCCAGTACTTC
>TRBJ2-5|NA|NA|TRBV5-1|12
CASSLISETQYF
TGCGCCAGCAGCCTGATATCCGAGACCCAGTACTTC
>TRBJ2-1|TRBD1|NA|TRBV5-4|13
CASSTGQYNEQFF
TGTGCCAGCAGCACGGGACAGTACAATGAGCAGTTCTTC
>TRBJ1-3|NA|NA|TRBV28|16
CASITASGPSGNTIYF
TGTGCCAGCATCACTGCGTCGGGGCCCTCTGGAAACACCATATATTTT
>TRBJ1-1|NA|NA|TRBV11-2|13
CASSSIVSTEAFF
TGTGCCAGCAGCTCCATCGTGTCGACTGAAGCTTTCTTT
>TRBJ2-5|NA|NA|TRBV7-2|14
CASSLVRIQETQYF
TGTGCCAGCAGCTTAGTGAGAATCCAAGAGACCCAGTACTTC
>TRBJ2-2|TRBD2|NA|TRBV27|17
CASSSPLAGGPDGELFF
TGTGCCAGCAGTTCTCCTCTAGCGGGAGGGCCAGACGGGGAGCTGTTTTTT
>TRBJ1-4|NA|NA|TRBV5-4|15
CASSFDPATNEKLFF
TGTGCCAGCAGCTTCGATCCTGCAACTAATGAAAAACTGTTTTTT
>TRBJ2-1|TRBD2|NA|TRBV5-1|15
CASSRLAGSYNEQFF
TGCGCCAGCAGCAGACTAGCGGGGTCGTACAATGAGCAGTTCTTC
>TRBJ1-2|NA|NA|TRBV6-5|14
CASRTGGFNYGYTF
TGTGCCAGCAGAACGGGGGGGTTTAACTATGGCTACACCTTC
>TRBJ1-5|NA|NA|TRBV29-1|13
CSVGRGPNQPQHF
TGCAGCGTTGGACGGGGACCCAATCAGCCCCAGCATTTT
>TRBJ2-7|NA|NA|TRBV5-1|13
CASSLGALYEQYF
TGCGCCAGCAGCTTGGGAGCCCTATACGAGCAGTACTTC
>TRBJ1-2|NA|NA|TRBV18|15
CASSPPRDFNYGYTF
TGTGCCAGCTCACCACCCAGGGACTTTAACTATGGCTACACCTTC
>TRBJ2-1|TRBD1|NA|TRBV7-9|17
CASSAQGGAYSYNEQFF
TGTGCCAGCAGCGCTCAAGGGGGCGCATACTCCTACAATGAGCAGTTCTTC